The rows below give T cell receptor beta chains drawn from one sample of a study of shared clonotypes between healthy human individuals. Repertoires were generated with immunoSEQ multiplex PCR, while TCRdb's copy carries only in-frame clones and drops some. The table records hundreds of thousands of clones, roughly 96% of them present only once. What was sequenced was naive CD8+ T cells sorted from blood. These receptors all come from a woman aged 25-40 years in good health. The CDR3 runs from the conserved cysteine through the conserved F or W. D genes are given only for firm matches. Clone size appears in some rows only: once, few, many, or a class for an expanded clone.

v_gene	abundance	j_gene	d_gene	CDR3nt	CDR3aa
TRBV28	-	TRBJ2-7	TRBD1	TGTGCCAGCAGTCCGGACAGGGGGCTGTTTTTAATTCGCTACGAGCAGTACTTC	CASSPDRGLFLIRYEQYF
TRBV13	-	TRBJ2-7	TRBD2	TGTGCCAGCAGCCCGACTAGCGGGAACCCCTACGAGCAGTACTTC	CASSPTSGNPYEQYF
TRBV27	-	TRBJ2-7	TRBD1	TGTGCCAGCAGTTTAGTCGGGACAGGAAAATCCGAGCAGTACTTC	CASSLVGTGKSEQYF
TRBV5-1	-	TRBJ2-7	TRBD2	TGCGCCAGCAGCTTGGGTTTGACTAGCGGGAGCTACGAGCAGTACTTC	CASSLGLTSGSYEQYF
TRBV27	-	TRBJ2-5	-	TGTGCCAGCAGTTTAAGTGGGGGCCTAGAGACCCAGTACTTC	CASSLSGGLETQYF
TRBV11-2	-	TRBJ2-1	-	TGTGCCAGCAGCTTATTTGGCAGGGACAATGAGCAGTTCTTC	CASSLFGRDNEQFF
TRBV7-9	-	TRBJ2-1	-	TGTGCCAGCAGCTTAGATCTGGGACCCTACAATGAGCAGTTCTTC	CASSLDLGPYNEQFF
TRBV27	-	TRBJ2-7	TRBD2	TGTGCCAGCAGTTTGGGTAGCGGGAGGGTTTACGAGCAGTACTTC	CASSLGSGRVYEQYF
TRBV5-1	-	TRBJ1-2	-	TGCGCCAGCAGCCCTGGGTATGGAATAAACTATGGCTACACCTTC	CASSPGYGINYGYTF
TRBV7-8	-	TRBJ2-7	-	TGTGCCAGCAGCTTAGTTGAACAAACCTACGAGCAGTACTTC	CASSLVEQTYEQYF
TRBV5-4	-	TRBJ1-3	-	TGTGCCAGCAGCTTTACTACGGAAGGAAACACCATATATTTT	CASSFTTEGNTIYF
TRBV10-1	-	TRBJ2-3	-	TGCGCCAGCAGTAGTACAGCGGCTAGCACAGATACGCAGTATTTT	CASSSTAASTDTQYF
TRBV19	once	TRBJ2-1	TRBD2	TGTGCCAGTAGTTTAGCGGGAGGACCTTACAATGAGCAGTTCTTC	CASSLAGGPYNEQFF
TRBV5-4	-	TRBJ1-1	-	TGTGCCAGCCGGGGGGGAAGCACTGAAGCTTTCTTT	CASRGGSTEAFF
TRBV28	-	TRBJ2-7	TRBD2	TGTGCCAGCAGTCCTAGCGGGAGTCTCTACGAGCAGTACTTC	CASSPSGSLYEQYF
TRBV4-1	-	TRBJ1-1	TRBD1	TGCGCCAGCAGCCTACAGGACAGGACGAACACTGAAGCTTTCTTT	CASSLQDRTNTEAFF
TRBV2	-	TRBJ1-1	-	TGTGCCAGCAGTGAAGCGCTTGGGGGCACTGAAGCTTTCTTT	CASSEALGGTEAFF
TRBV27	-	TRBJ2-5	-	TGTGCCAGCAGTTTATCTGGACCGAGGGGTGGAGAGACCCAGTACTTC	CASSLSGPRGGETQYF
TRBV30	-	TRBJ1-1	-	TGTGCCTGGAGTGGGGGGATAGGCACTGAAGCTTTCTTT	CAWSGGIGTEAFF
TRBV13	-	TRBJ2-2	-	TGTGCCAGCAGGGGATCTACAACAACCGGGGAGCTGTTTTTT	CASRGSTTTGELFF
TRBV7-9	once	TRBJ2-6	-	TGTGCCAGCAGCTTAGCGCGGGTTAGCGAGAGCTCTGGGGCCAACGTCCTGACTTTC	CASSLARVSESSGANVLTF
TRBV11-3	-	TRBJ2-1	TRBD2	TGTGCCAGCAGCTTACGTAGGGGAGGGCCCGAAGGAAATGAGCAGTTCTTC	CASSLRRGGPEGNEQFF
TRBV5-1	-	TRBJ2-1	-	TGCGCCAGCAGCTTGTTTCCCCTCGAGGGCCCCTCGGGCAATGAGCAGTTCTTC	CASSLFPLEGPSGNEQFF
TRBV19	-	TRBJ2-1	TRBD2	TGTGCCAGTAGTTCCCGACTAGCGGGAGGGCCCTACAATGAGCAGTTCTTC	CASSSRLAGGPYNEQFF
TRBV7-9	-	TRBJ1-2	-	TGTGCCAGCAGACTGGGGGAGGATGGCTACACCTTC	CASRLGEDGYTF
TRBV28	-	TRBJ1-4	TRBD1	TGTGCCAGCACCGAGACAGGGGATGGGAGTAATGAAAAACTGTTTTTT	CASTETGDGSNEKLFF
TRBV4-1	-	TRBJ2-3	-	TGCGCCAGCAGCCTTTACACATACTACACAGATACGCAGTATTTT	CASSLYTYYTDTQYF
TRBV21-1	-	TRBJ2-5	-	TGTGCCGGTCAGCGGTGTCAAGAGACCCAGTACTTC	CAGQRCQETQYF
TRBV27	-	TRBJ2-3	-	TGTGCCAGCAGTTTGAGGGGAGGTCTCCCCGCCGATACGCAGTATTTT	CASSLRGGLPADTQYF